This paragraph covers one TCR beta chain sequence. Antigen unknown. Produced via immunoSEQ multiplex PCR; TCRdb's table is partial and in-frame only. The sample consists of over 30,000 clones, about 80% of them appearing once. CDR1 LNHNV and CDR2 YYDKDF come from the germline V gene (reference sequence). CDR3 length equals 16 residues. The V and J ends lost 1 base and 1 base respectively, with 10 bases between them. This sample stems from a study of T cells in narcolepsy. Across the study: Patients with NT1 or NT2 and healthy control donors were enrolled.

Points from the study as a whole: Autoreactive clonotypes reportedly recurred in blood of same and different patients, not controls. Autoreactive clone sequences were missing from some blood memory CD4+ repertoires. HCRT-specific and TRIB2-specific autoreactive clonotypes appeared among same-patient CSF and blood CD4+ clonotypes.

This TCR was sampled from a human donor with narcolepsy. The sequencing sample was made of CD45RA- memory CD4+ T cells from PBMCs. The chain links TRBV15 to TRBJ2-2; tentative D call: TRBD1 (6 bases). The DNA of the CDR3 is TGTGCCACCAGCAGAGGTACGACAGGGAACACCGGGGAGCTGTTTTTT. This translates into CATSRGTTGNTGELFF.